Presented here are 4 T cell receptor beta chains from one specimen sequenced in a study of Ad26.COV2.S vaccination and SARS-CoV-2 variants. Sequenced by immunoSEQ multiplex PCR; TCRdb stores in-frame clones only, minus some. The sample comprises some 500,000 clones, 75% to 90% of which are singletons, and over 2% rests with the top ten. Specified treatment: roughly 20 received Ad26.COV2.S at low or high dose, single or two shots; 5 received placebo; per-sample allocation not given. On day 63 after the first injection, vaccine and placebo recipients gave samples. The source was peripheral blood, collected in a trial of Ad26.COV2.S vaccine versus placebo. The receptors come from a person aged 18 to 65 who received the Ad26.COV2.S COVID-19 vaccine or a placebo.

The rearrangement uses TRBV3-1 (or the pseudogene TRBV3-2) and TRBJ1-2; D gene ambiguous. The germline CDR1 and CDR2 sequences are LGHDT and YNNKEL (reference sequence). Trimming cost V 0 bases and J 2 bases, with 16 bases left between them. This CDR3 contains 17 residues. CDR3: CASSQDFSGDGNYGYTF. The CDR3, as DNA: TGTGCCAGCAGCCAAGATTTCTCGGGTGACGGAAACTATGGCTACACCTTC.

V gene TRBV6-2 or TRBV6-3 combines with J gene TRBJ1-2; D ambiguous. The germline V gene has CDR1 MNHEY and CDR2 SVGEGT. This CDR3 is built from 14 residues. The V and J ends lost 0 bases and 2 bases respectively, with 7 bases between them. The CDR3 DNA follows: TGTGCCAGCAGTTACTCCGAGAAGAACTATGGCTACACCTTC. It yields the protein CASSYSEKNYGYTF.

J is TRBJ2-2 and V is TRBV11-3, with D perhaps given as TRBD1 or TRBD2 (6 bases each). From germline, CDR1 is SGHNT and CDR2 YENEEA. Trimming pared 0 bases from V and 6 bases from J, leaving 8 bases between. The CDR3 runs to 14 residues. The chain's CDR3 is CASSLEGGPGELFF. The CDR3, as DNA: TGTGCCAGCAGCTTAGAAGGGGGGCCCGGGGAGCTGTTTTTT.

V and J are TRBV7-9 and TRBJ2-3, with TRBD1 as a possible D gene (6 bases). The V gene's germline CDR1 is SEHNR and CDR2 FQNEAQ (reference sequence). Trimming removed 5 bases at V and 2 bases at J, with 11 bases between. The CDR3 is 14 amino acids. CDR3 DNA sequence: TGTGCCAGCAGCCTAACAGGGATCACAGATACGCAGTATTTT. Translated: CASSLTGITDTQYF. Based on the CDR3 plus reference TRBV7-9 and TRBJ2-3, the full variable domain is DTGVSQNPRHKITKRGQNVTFRCDPISEHNRLYWYRQTLGQGPEFLTYFQNEAQLEKSRLLSDRFSAERPKGSFSTLEIQRTEQGDSAMYLCASSLTGITDTQYFGPGTRLTVL.